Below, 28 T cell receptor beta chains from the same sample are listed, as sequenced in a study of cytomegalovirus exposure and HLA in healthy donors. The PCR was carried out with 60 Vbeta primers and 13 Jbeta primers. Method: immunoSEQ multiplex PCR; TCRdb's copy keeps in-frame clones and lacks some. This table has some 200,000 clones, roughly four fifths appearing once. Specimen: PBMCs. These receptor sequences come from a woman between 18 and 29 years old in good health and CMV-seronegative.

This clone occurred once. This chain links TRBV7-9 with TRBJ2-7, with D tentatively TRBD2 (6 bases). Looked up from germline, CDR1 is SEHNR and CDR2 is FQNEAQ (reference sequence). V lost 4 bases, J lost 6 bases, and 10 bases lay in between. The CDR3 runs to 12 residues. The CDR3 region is CASSSTEGEQYF. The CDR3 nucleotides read TGTGCCAGCAGCTCCACGGAGGGCGAGCAGTACTTC.

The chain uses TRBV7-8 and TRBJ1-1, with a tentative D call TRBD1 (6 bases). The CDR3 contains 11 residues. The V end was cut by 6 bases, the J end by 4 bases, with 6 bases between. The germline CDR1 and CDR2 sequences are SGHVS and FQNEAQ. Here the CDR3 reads CASRDSTEAFF. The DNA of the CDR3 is TGTGCCAGCAGGGACAGCACTGAAGCTTTCTTT.

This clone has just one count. Here the CDR3 reads CASSLQGDYGYTF. The CDR3 region has the DNA TGCGCCAGCAGCCTACAGGGGGACTATGGCTACACCTTC. The chain couples TRBV5-1 to TRBJ1-2; TRBD1 aligns across 8 bases. J was trimmed by 3 bases and V by 4 bases; bases with no gene match: 2. The CDR3 is made up of 13 amino acids. Germline loops: CDR1 SGHRS, CDR2 YFSETQ. Drawing the rest from reference TRBV5-1 and TRBJ1-2, the complete variable domain is KAGVTQTPRYLIKTRGQQVTLSCSPISGHRSVSWYQQTPGQGLQFLFEYFSETQRNKGNFPGRFSGRQFSNSRSEMNVSTLELGDSALYLCASSLQGDYGYTFGSGTRLTVV.

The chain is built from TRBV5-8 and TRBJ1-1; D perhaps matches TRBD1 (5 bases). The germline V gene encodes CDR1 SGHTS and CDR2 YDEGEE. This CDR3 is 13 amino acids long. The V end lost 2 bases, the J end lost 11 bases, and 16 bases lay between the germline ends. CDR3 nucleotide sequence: TGTGCCAGCAGCTTCCAAGGGCAGGGTGTCGCTTTCTTT. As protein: CASSFQGQGVAFF.

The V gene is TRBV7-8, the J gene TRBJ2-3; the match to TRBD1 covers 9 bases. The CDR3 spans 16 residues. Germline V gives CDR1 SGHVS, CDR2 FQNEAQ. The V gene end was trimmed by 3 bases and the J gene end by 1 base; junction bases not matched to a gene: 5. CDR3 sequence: CASSFNGDRGTDTQYF. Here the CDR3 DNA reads TGTGCCAGCAGCTTTAACGGGGACAGGGGCACAGATACGCAGTATTTT.

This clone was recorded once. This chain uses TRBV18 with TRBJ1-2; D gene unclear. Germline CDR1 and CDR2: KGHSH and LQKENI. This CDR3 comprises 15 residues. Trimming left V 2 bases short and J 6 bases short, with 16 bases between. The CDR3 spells CASSPVSPVMDGYTF. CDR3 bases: TGTGCCAGCTCACCAGTGAGCCCTGTGATGGATGGCTACACCTTC.

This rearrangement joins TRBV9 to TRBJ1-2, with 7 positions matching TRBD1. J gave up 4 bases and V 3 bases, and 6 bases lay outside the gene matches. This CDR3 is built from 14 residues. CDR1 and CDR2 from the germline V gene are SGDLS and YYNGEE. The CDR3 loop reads CASSGAGGIYGYTF. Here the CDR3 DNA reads TGTGCCAGCAGCGGGGCAGGGGGAATCTATGGCTACACCTTC.

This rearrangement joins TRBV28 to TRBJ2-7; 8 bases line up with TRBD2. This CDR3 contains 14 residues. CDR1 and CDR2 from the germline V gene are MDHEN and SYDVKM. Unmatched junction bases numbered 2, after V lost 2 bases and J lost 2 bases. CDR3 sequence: CASSLQRGTYEQYF. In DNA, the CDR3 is TGTGCCAGCAGTTTACAGCGGGGGACCTACGAGCAGTACTTC.

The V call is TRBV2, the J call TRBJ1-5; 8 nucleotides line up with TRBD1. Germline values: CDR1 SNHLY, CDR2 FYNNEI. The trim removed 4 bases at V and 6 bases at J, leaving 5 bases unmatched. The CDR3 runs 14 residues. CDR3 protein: CASSVDRVSQPQHF. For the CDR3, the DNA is TGTGCCAGCAGTGTGGACAGGGTCAGTCAGCCCCAGCATTTT.

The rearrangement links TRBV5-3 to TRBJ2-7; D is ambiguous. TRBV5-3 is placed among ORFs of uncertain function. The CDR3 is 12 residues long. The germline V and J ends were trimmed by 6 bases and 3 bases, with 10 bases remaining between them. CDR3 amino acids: CARTPYGYEQYF. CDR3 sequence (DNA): TGTGCCAGAACCCCGTACGGCTACGAGCAGTACTTC.

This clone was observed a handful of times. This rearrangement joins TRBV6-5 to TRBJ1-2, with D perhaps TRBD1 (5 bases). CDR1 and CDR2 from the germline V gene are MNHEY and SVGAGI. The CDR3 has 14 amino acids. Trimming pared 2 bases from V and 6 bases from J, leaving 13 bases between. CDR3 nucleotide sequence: TGTGCCAGCAGTTACCTGCCAAGACAGAATGGCTACACCTTC. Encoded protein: CASSYLPRQNGYTF.

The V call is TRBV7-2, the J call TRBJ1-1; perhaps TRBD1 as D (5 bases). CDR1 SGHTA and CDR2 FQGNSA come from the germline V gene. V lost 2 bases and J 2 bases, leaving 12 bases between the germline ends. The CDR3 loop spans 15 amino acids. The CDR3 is CASSLSLGGNTEAFF. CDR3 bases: TGTGCCAGCAGCTTATCCCTCGGGGGAAACACTGAAGCTTTCTTT.

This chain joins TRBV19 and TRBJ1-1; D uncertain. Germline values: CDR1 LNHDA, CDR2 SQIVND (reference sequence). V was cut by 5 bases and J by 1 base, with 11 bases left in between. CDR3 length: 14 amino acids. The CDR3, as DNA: TGTGCCAGTAGTGTCGGACTGAAGAACACTGAAGCTTTCTTT. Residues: CASSVGLKNTEAFF.

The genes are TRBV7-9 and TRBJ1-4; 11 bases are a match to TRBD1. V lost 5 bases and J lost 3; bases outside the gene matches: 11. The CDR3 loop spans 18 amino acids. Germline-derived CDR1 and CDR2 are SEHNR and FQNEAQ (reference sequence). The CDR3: CASSAPGQGEEANEKLFF. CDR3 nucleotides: TGTGCCAGCAGCGCGCCGGGACAGGGGGAAGAAGCTAATGAAAAACTGTTTTTT.

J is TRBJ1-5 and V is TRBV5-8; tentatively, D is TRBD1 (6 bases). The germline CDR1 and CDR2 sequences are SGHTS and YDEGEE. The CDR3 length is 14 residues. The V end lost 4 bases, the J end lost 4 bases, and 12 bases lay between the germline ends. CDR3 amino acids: CASSRGQKNQPQHF. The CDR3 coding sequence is TGTGCCAGCAGCCGTGGACAGAAAAATCAGCCCCAGCATTTT.

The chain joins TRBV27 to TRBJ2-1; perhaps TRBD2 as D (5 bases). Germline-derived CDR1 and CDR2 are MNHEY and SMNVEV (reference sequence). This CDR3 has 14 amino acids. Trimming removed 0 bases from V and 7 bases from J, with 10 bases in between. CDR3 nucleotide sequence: TGTGCCAGCAGTTTATCGGCGGGTTGGAATGAGCAGTTCTTC. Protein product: CASSLSAGWNEQFF.

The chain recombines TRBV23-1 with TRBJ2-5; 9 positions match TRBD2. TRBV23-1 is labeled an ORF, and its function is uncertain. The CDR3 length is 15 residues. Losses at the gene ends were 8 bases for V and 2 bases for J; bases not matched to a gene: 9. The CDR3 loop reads CASGLAGVRQETQYF. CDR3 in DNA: TGCGCCAGCGGTTTAGCGGGAGTTAGGCAAGAGACCCAGTACTTC.

The CDR3 DNA is TGTGCCAGCTCTTCCGGGGTCTACGAGCAGTACTTC. Encoded protein: CASSSGVYEQYF. The J gene is TRBJ2-5, the V gene TRBV6-5; tentatively, D is TRBD2 (5 bases). Gene TRBJ2-7 matches the end of the DNA better, so the J call may be wrong. Germline V gene data show CDR1 as MNHEY and CDR2 as SVGAGI. The CDR3 is 12 residues long.

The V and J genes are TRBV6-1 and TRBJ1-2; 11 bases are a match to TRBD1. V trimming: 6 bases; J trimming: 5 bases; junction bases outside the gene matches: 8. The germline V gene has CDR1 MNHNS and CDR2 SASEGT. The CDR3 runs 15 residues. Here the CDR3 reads CASSLLGQGGYGYTF. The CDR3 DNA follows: TGTGCCAGCAGCCTACTGGGACAGGGGGGGTATGGCTACACCTTC.

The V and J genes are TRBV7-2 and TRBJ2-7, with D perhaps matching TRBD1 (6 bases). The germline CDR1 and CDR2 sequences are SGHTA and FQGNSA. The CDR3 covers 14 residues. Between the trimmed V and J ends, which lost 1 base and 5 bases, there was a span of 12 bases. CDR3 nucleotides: TGTGCCAGCAGCTTAGGCGGACAGTTGAACGAGCAGTACTTC. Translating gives CASSLGGQLNEQYF.

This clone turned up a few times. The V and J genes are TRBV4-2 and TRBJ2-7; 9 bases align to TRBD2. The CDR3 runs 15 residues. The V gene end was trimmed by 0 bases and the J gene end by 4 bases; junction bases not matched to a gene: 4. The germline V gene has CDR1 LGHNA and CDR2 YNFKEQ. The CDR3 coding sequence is TGTGCCAGCAGCCAAGACACTAGCGGGCCTTACGAGCAGTACTTC. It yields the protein CASSQDTSGPYEQYF.

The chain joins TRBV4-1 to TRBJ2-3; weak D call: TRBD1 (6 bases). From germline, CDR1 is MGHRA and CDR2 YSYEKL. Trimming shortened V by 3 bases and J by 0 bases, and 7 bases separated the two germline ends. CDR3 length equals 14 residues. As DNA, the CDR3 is TGCGCCAGCAGCCAGGACAGAAGCACAGATACGCAGTATTTT. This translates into CASSQDRSTDTQYF.

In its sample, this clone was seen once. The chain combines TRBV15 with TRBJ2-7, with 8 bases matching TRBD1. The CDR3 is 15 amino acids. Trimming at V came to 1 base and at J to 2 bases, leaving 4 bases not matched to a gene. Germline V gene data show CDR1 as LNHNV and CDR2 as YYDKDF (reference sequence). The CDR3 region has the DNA TGTGCCACCAGCAGAGGGGGACAGGCTCCCTACGAGCAGTACTTC. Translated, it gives CATSRGGQAPYEQYF. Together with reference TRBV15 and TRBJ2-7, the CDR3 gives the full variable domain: DAMVIQNPRYQVTQFGKPVTLSCSQTLNHNVMYWYQQKSSQAPKLLFHYYDKDFNNEADTPDNFQSRRPNTSFCFLDIRSPGLGDTAMYLCATSRGGQAPYEQYFGPGTRLTVT.

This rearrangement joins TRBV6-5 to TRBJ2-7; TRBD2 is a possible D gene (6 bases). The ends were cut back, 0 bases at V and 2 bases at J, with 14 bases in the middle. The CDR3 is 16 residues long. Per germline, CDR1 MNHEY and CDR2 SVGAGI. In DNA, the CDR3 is TGTGCCAGCAGTTACTCGAAGGCTAGCGCAGCCTACGAGCAGTACTTC. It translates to CASSYSKASAAYEQYF.

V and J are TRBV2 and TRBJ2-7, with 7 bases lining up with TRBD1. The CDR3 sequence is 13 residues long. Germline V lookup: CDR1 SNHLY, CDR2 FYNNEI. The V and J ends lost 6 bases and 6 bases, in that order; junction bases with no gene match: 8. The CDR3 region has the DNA TGTGCCAGCAGACAGGGGATTGGAGCCGAGCAGTACTTC. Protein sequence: CASRQGIGAEQYF.

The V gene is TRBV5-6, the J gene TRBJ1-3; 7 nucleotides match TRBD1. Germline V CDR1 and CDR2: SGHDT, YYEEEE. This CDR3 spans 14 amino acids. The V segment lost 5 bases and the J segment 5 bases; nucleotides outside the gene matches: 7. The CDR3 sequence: CASRQTGLRNTIYF. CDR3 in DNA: TGTGCCAGCAGGCAGACAGGGTTAAGAAACACCATATATTTT.

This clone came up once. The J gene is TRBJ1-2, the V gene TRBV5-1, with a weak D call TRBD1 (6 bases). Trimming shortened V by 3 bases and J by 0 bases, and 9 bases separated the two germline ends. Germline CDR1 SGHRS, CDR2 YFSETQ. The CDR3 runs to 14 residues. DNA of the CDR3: TGCGCCAGCAGCTGGGACACCGCTAACTATGGCTACACCTTC. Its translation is CASSWDTANYGYTF.

CDR3 nucleotide sequence: TGTGCCAGCAGCAGGACAGACTATAATTCACCCCTCCACTTT. The encoded protein is CASSRTDYNSPLHF. The V and J genes are TRBV4-2 and TRBJ1-6; tentative D call: TRBD1 (6 bases). V lost 5 bases to trimming and J lost 3 bases, with 8 bases between them. CDR1 LGHNA and CDR2 YNFKEQ come from the germline V gene. The CDR3 extends over 14 amino acids.